This TCR beta chain derives from a study of blood T cells in healthy people across ages. Study observations and caveats: Unknown CMV status may confound age-related changes in expanded clones.

Investigators took about 10 milliliters of peripheral blood from every donor. Then a second PCR, running roughly 7 to 11 cycles, was carried out with a sample-barcoded 5' primer and a J-beta primer mix. One entry per CDR3 protein, called by TCRdb with MiXCR from the 5' RACE reads. The sample yields roughly 1,500,000 distinct CDR3 sequences, almost 35% seen once. This clonotype was seen more than once but under ten times. Its antigen is as yet unknown. The CDR3 covers 17 residues. Germline V CDR1 and CDR2: SEHNR, FQNEAQ (reference sequence). V lost 5 bases and J lost 5, with 24 bases in between. The receptor comes from a woman younger than 45 in good health. The material sequenced was blood. The chain is built from TRBV7-9 and TRBJ2-5; D may be TRBD1 or TRBD2 (6 bases each). The CDR3 region is CASSPTGGQAWGETQYF. CDR3 sequence (DNA): TGTGCCAGCAGCCCCACCGGGGGCCAGGCGTGGGGCGAGACCCAGTACTTC.